These 3 T cell receptor beta chains share one sample of origin, sequenced in a study of neurological immune-mediated disorders. TCRdb ran MiXCR on the 5' RACE reads and lists one entry per CDR3 protein. Of 70,000 to 95,000 distinct CDR3 sequences in the sample, roughly 13% are singletons; the top ten hold about 6.8%. Sequencing input: PBMCs. These receptors came from a woman in her forties or fifties in good health.

At least ten counts were recorded for this clonotype. J is TRBJ2-7 and V is TRBV5-1; 8 nucleotides line up with TRBD2. The V and J ends lost 1 base and 1 base, in that order; junction bases with no gene match: 4. CDR3 length: 15 amino acids. The germline CDR1 and CDR2 sequences are SGHRS and YFSETQ. The CDR3 protein is CASSLYGRVSYEQYF. The DNA for the CDR3 is TGCGCCAGCAGCTTGTACGGGAGGGTATCCTACGAGCAGTACTTC.

Comment on this clonotype: This may be a read error, as it is one base from a much larger clone. The gene calls are TRBV27 and TRBJ1-1, with 7 bases identical to TRBD1. The CDR3 consists of 13 residues. The V and J ends lost 5 bases and 10 bases, in that order; junction bases with no gene match: 10. Germline V lookup: CDR1 MNHEY, CDR2 SMNVEV (reference sequence). CDR3 DNA: TGTGCCAGCAGTACCCGACAGGGAGGGGTAGCTTTCTTT. Protein product: CASSTRQGGVAFF.

In this sample, this clonotype turned up many times. The rearrangement joins TRBV5-1 to TRBJ2-1, with D perhaps matching TRBD2 (6 bases). Trimming stripped 0 bases from V and 2 bases from J, with 9 bases between. Germline CDR1 SGHRS, CDR2 YFSETQ. The CDR3 runs to 15 residues. The DNA for the CDR3 is TGCGCCAGCAGCTTGGACGGGGGAGCCTACAATGAGCAGTTCTTC. As protein: CASSLDGGAYNEQFF.